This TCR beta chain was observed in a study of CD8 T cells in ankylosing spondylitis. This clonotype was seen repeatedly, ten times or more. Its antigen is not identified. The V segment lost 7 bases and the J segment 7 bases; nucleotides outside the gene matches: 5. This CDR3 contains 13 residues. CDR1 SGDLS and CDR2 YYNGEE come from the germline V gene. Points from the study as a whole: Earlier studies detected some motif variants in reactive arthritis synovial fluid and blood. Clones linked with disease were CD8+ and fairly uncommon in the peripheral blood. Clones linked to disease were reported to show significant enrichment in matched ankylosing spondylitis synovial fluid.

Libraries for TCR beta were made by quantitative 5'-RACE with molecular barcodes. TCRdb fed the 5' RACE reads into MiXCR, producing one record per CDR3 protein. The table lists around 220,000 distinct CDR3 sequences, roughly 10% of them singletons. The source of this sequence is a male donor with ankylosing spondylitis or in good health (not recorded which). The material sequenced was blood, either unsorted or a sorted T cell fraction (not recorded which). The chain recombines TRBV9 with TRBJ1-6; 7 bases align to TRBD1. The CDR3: CASDEQGNSPLHF. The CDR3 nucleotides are TGTGCCAGCGATGAACAGGGGAATTCACCCCTCCACTTT.